Listed below are T cell receptor beta chains from one sample, sequenced in a study of cytomegalovirus exposure and HLA in healthy donors. Assay: immunoSEQ multiplex PCR; the TCRdb copy retains only in-frame clones and omits some. This sample has under 150,000 clones, with approximately 80% found just once. The specimen sequenced was PBMCs. These receptors all stem from a girl aged 2 to 10 in good health and CMV-seronegative. CDR3s include the opening cysteine and the closing phenylalanine or tryptophan. D genes are given only for firm matches. Only part of the rows carry a size: once, few, many, or a class if the clone is expanded.

TGTGCCAGCAGCTTAGGTGGACAGGCCAGAAACACCATATATTTT	CASSLGGQARNTIYF	-	TRBV7-2	TRBJ1-3	TRBD1
TGTGCCAGCAGCGCGCAGACCGGGACAGGGGGCACTGAAGCTTTCTTT	CASSAQTGTGGTEAFF	-	TRBV9	TRBJ1-1	TRBD1
TGTGCCAGCAGCGAACTAGCGGGGGCCACCCAAGAGACCCAGTACTTC	CASSELAGATQETQYF	once	TRBV5-4	TRBJ2-5	TRBD2
TGTGCCAGCAGCCCTCCGGGACACATCTACGAGCAGTACTTC	CASSPPGHIYEQYF	-	TRBV7-8	TRBJ2-7	-
TGTGCCAGCAGTGGGACACCGAATGAAGCTTTCTTT	CASSGTPNEAFF	-	TRBV2	TRBJ1-1	-
TGTGCCAGCAGCCCTAGCGGGAGAGGCACAGATACGCAGTATTTT	CASSPSGRGTDTQYF	-	TRBV11-3	TRBJ2-3	TRBD2
TGTGCCAGCAGCTTACTTTCAGATACGCAGTATTTT	CASSLLSDTQYF	-	TRBV7-3	TRBJ2-3	-
TGTGCCGGAGGGTACAGCGTCTACGAGCAGTACTTC	CAGGYSVYEQYF	-	TRBV2	TRBJ2-7	-
TGTGCCAGCAGTGAAATTATGTACGGACAAGCGAATTCACCCCTCCACTTT	CASSEIMYGQANSPLHF	few	TRBV6-1	TRBJ1-6	-
TGTGCCAGCAGTCCCAGCGGGGGCCGCTCCTACGAGCAGTACTTC	CASSPSGGRSYEQYF	-	TRBV6-5	TRBJ2-7	TRBD2
TGTGCCAGCAGCCCTCGACAGGGGAGGGTTGGTGCAGATACGCAGTATTTT	CASSPRQGRVGADTQYF	-	TRBV7-2	TRBJ2-3	-
TGTGCCACAACGCGGGGAGGCGCCTACAATGAGCAGTTCTTC	CATTRGGAYNEQFF	few	TRBV7-9	TRBJ2-1	-
TGCGCCAGCGGAAGGACAGGGCGTGAAAAACTGTTTTTT	CASGRTGREKLFF	-	TRBV5-1	TRBJ1-4	TRBD1
TGTGCCAGCAGCTACCAGGGTTGGAACACTGAAGCTTTCTTT	CASSYQGWNTEAFF	-	TRBV7-2	TRBJ1-1	-
TGTGCCAGCAGCTCCAACAGGGCTTATACCCAGTTCTTC	CASSSNRAYTQFF	-	TRBV5-4	TRBJ2-1	-
TGTGCCAGCTCCCTGGGACAGGGGGGGTCAGATACGCAGTATTTT	CASSLGQGGSDTQYF	-	TRBV5-4	TRBJ2-3	TRBD1
TGTGCCTGGAGTGTAGGGGGCGGAACCTCTGGAAACACCATATATTTT	CAWSVGGGTSGNTIYF	-	TRBV30	TRBJ1-3	TRBD1
TGTGCCAGCAGTGAAGTGCGCGGCTCCTACGAGCAGTACTTC	CASSEVRGSYEQYF	-	TRBV6-1	TRBJ2-7	-